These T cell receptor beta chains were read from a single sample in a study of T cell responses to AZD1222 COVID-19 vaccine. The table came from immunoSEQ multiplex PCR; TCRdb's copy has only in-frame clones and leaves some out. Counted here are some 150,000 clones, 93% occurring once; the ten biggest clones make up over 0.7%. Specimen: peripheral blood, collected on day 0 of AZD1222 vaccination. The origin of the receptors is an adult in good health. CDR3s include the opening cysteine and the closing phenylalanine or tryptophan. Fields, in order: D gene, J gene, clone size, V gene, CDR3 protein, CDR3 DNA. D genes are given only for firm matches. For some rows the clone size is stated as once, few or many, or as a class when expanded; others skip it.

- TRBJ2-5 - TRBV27 CASSLGETQYF TGTGCCAGCAGTTTAGGAGAGACCCAGTACTTC
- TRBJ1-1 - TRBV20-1 CSANQGAVAFF TGCAGTGCTAATCAGGGAGCGGTGGCTTTCTTT
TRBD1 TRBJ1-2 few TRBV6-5 CASRLSTGVKGGYTF TGTGCCAGCAGGCTATCGACAGGGGTAAAGGGGGGCTACACCTTC
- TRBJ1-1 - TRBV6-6 CASSSSTTVNTEAFF TGTGCCAGCAGTTCCTCGACTACTGTGAACACTGAAGCTTTCTTT
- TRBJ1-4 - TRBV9 CASSVGVRVDEKLFF TGTGCCAGCAGCGTAGGAGTCAGGGTAGACGAAAAACTGTTTTTT
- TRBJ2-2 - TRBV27 CASRVGRSNTGELFF TGTGCCAGCCGAGTCGGACGCAGCAACACCGGGGAGCTGTTTTTT
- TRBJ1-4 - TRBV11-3 CASSLMGLSEKLFF TGTGCCAGCAGCTTGATGGGGTTATCTGAAAAACTGTTTTTT
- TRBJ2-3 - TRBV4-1 CASSQVGAGGDTQYF TGCGCCAGCAGCCAAGTGGGGGCAGGAGGAGATACGCAGTATTTT
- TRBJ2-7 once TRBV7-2 CASSLALGDPYEQYF TGTGCCAGCAGCTTAGCGTTGGGGGATCCCTACGAGCAGTACTTC
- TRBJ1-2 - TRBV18 CASSPNKGDGYTF TGTGCCAGCTCACCTAATAAGGGGGATGGCTACACCTTC
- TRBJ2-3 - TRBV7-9 CASSLLNIGRDTQYF TGTGCCAGCAGCTTACTAAATATAGGGAGAGATACGCAGTATTTT
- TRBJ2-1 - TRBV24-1 CATSLGVGYNEQFF TGTGCCACCAGTTTGGGGGTGGGGTACAATGAGCAGTTCTTC
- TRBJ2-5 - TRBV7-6 CASSRRLAEQETQYF TGTGCCAGCAGTCGGAGACTGGCTGAACAAGAGACCCAGTACTTC
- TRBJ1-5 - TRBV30 CAWGGRDHQPQHF TGTGCCTGGGGGGGGCGCGATCATCAGCCCCAGCATTTT
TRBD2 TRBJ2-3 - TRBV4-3 CASSQDGVGGIRTDTQYF TGCGCCAGCAGCCAAGATGGGGTCGGGGGGATCCGCACAGATACGCAGTATTTT
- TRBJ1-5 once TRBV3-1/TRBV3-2 CASSQEFLNQPQHF TGTGCCAGCAGCCAAGAATTCCTTAATCAGCCCCAGCATTTT
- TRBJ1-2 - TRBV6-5 CASSSRAAILNGYTF TGTGCCAGCAGCTCCCGGGCCGCGATACTTAATGGCTACACCTTC
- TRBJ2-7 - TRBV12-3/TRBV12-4 CASSFGYGVKQYF TGTGCCAGCAGCTTTGGGTACGGGGTCAAGCAGTACTTC
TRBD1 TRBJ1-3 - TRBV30 CAWTRTGGPGNTIYF TGTGCCTGGACCCGGACAGGGGGGCCTGGAAACACCATATATTTT
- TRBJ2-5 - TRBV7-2 CASSLGVETQYF TGTGCCAGCAGCTTGGGGGTAGAGACCCAGTACTTC
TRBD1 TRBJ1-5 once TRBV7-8 CASTGGYGQPQHF TGTGCCAGCACAGGGGGCTACGGTCAGCCCCAGCATTTT
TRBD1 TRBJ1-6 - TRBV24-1 CATNAGTGDLKVPSSYNSPLHF TGTGCCACCAATGCCGGGACAGGGGACCTAAAAGTTCCGAGCTCCTATAATTCACCCCTCCACTTT
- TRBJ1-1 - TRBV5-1 CASSLSVLRGNTEAFF TGCGCCAGCAGCTTGAGCGTCTTGCGCGGGAACACTGAAGCTTTCTTT
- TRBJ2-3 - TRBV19 CATRGGGPDTQYF TGTGCCACCAGAGGGGGGGGCCCAGATACGCAGTATTTT
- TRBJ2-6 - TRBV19 CASSTQASGANVLTF TGTGCCAGTAGTACCCAGGCCTCTGGGGCCAACGTCCTGACTTTC
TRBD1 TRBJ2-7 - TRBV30 CAWSVGRGHYEQYF TGTGCCTGGAGTGTAGGCAGGGGGCATTACGAGCAGTACTTC
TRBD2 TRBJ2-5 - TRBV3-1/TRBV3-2 CASSPRLASGFAETQYF TGTGCCAGCAGCCCCCGGTTAGCTAGCGGGTTCGCAGAGACCCAGTACTTC
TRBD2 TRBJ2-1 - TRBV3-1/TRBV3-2 CASSQQGTSGPYNEQFF TGTGCCAGCAGCCAACAAGGGACTAGCGGCCCCTACAATGAGCAGTTCTTC
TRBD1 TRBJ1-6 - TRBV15 CATSKEMPDRNSPLHF TGTGCCACCAGCAAGGAAATGCCGGACAGGAATTCACCCCTCCACTTT
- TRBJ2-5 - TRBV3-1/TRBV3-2 CASSPTQRGPSQETQYF TGTGCCAGCAGCCCCACCCAACGGGGGCCAAGTCAAGAGACCCAGTACTTC
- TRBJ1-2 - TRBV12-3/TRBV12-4 CASSPQQNYGYTF TGTGCCAGCAGCCCACAGCAGAACTATGGCTACACCTTC
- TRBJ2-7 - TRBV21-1 CASSDLLQYF TGTGCCAGCAGCGATCTACTACAGTACTTC
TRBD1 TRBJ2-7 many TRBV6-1 CASSEGTGEPYEQYF TGTGCCAGCAGTGAGGGGACAGGGGAGCCCTACGAGCAGTACTTC
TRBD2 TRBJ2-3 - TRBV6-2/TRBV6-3 CASSYPLAGSTDTQYF TGTGCCAGCAGTTACCCGCTAGCGGGGAGCACAGATACGCAGTATTTT
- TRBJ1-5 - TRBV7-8 CASSPYPVTGHSNQPQHF TGTGCCAGCAGCCCTTATCCCGTTACAGGGCATAGCAATCAGCCCCAGCATTTT
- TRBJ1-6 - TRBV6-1 CASSEPDRAGGDSPLHF TGTGCCAGCAGTGAACCCGATCGGGCGGGTGGAGATTCACCCCTCCACTTT